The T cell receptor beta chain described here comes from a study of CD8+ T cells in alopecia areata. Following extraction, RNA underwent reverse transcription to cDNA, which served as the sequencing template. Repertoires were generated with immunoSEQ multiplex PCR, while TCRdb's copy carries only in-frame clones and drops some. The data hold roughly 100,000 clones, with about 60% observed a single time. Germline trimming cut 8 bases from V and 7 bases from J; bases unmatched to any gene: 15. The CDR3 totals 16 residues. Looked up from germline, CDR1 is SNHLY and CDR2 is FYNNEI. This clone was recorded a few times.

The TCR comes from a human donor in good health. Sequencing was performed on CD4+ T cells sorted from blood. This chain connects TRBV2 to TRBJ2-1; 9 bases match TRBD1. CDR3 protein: CASLRPGQGNKNEQFF. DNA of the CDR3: TGTGCCAGCCTCCGCCCGGGACAGGGTAATAAGAATGAGCAGTTCTTC.